The 20 T cell receptor beta chains in this list originate from one sample, sequenced in a study of CD8 T cells in ankylosing spondylitis. From the 5' RACE reads, TCRdb called clonotypes with MiXCR, one entry per CDR3 protein. The sample consists of fewer than 200,000 distinct CDR3 sequences, 9.8% of them appearing once. Material: blood, either unsorted or a sorted T cell fraction (not recorded which). Receptors originate from a female donor with ankylosing spondylitis or in good health (not recorded which).

This clonotype was detected a few times. V usage is TRBV6-5 and J usage is TRBJ2-1; 9 bases fit TRBD2. V trimming: 0 bases; J trimming: 2 bases; junction bases outside the gene matches: 5. The CDR3 totals 17 residues. The germline V gene encodes CDR1 MNHEY and CDR2 SVGAGI. CDR3 in DNA: TGTGCCAGCAGTTACTCCGTAGCGGGAGCGACCTACAATGAGCAGTTCTTC. Translating gives CASSYSVAGATYNEQFF.

This clonotype appeared a few times. The V gene is TRBV12-3 or TRBV12-4, the J gene TRBJ2-3; D perhaps matches TRBD2 (5 bases). V lost 5 bases, J lost 3 bases, and 21 bases lay in between. The CDR3 extends over 17 amino acids. CDR3 DNA sequence: TGTGCCAGCAGTCGCCCCGGAGCGGAAGTTCTTACAGATACGCAGTATTTT. This gives the protein CASSRPGAEVLTDTQYF.

This clonotype was detected a few times. The V call is TRBV18, the J call TRBJ1-1; D is unresolved. CDR1 and CDR2 (germline): KGHSH, LQKENI. Trimming took 6 bases from V and 3 from J, leaving 17 bases between them. This CDR3 spans 15 amino acids. This CDR3 reads CASSHPEEGYTEAFF. Written as DNA, the CDR3 is TGTGCCAGCTCTCACCCGGAGGAGGGTTACACTGAAGCTTTCTTT.

A few counts support this clonotype. The chain uses TRBV4-3 and TRBJ2-7; D possibly uses TRBD1 or TRBD2 (5 bases each). V lost 1 base and J lost 0, with 10 bases in between. The CDR3 runs to 15 residues. The V gene's germline CDR1 is LGHNA and CDR2 YSLEER. CDR3 region: CASSQGIGTSYEQYF. The CDR3 DNA follows: TGCGCCAGCAGCCAAGGTATAGGGACCTCCTACGAGCAGTACTTC.

Of note for this clonotype: The junction departs from germline at one end; a sequencing error may be responsible. The chain is built from TRBV3-1 and TRBJ2-5; D may be TRBD2 (7 bases). The germline V gene encodes CDR1 LGHDT and CDR2 YNNKEL (reference sequence). This CDR3 region has 16 residues. This CDR3 is CASSQDLGGRGETKYF. CDR3 in DNA: TGTGCCAGCAGCCAAGATCTGGGGGGGCGCGGAGAGACCAAGTACTTC.

In this sample, this clonotype turned up many times. This chain connects TRBV2 to TRBJ2-1; the match to TRBD2 covers 8 bases. Trimming took 8 bases from V and 7 from J; bases not matched to a gene: 10. This CDR3 contains 14 residues. Germline CDR1 and CDR2: SNHLY and FYNNEI. The CDR3 DNA sequence: TGTGCCAGCCTGATGCTAGCGGGCACGAATGAGCAGTTCTTC. It specifies CASLMLAGTNEQFF.

This chain links TRBV6-6 with TRBJ2-1; no definite D call. The CDR3 loop spans 12 amino acids. Germline lookup yields CDR1 MNHNY and CDR2 SVGAGI (reference sequence). The V end lost 4 bases, the J end lost 10 bases, and 11 bases lay between the germline ends. DNA for the CDR3: TGTGCCAGCAGTTCGGACCCCGGGGAGCAGTTCTTC. Translation: CASSSDPGEQFF.

CDR3 coding DNA: TGTGCCAGCAGCCCGCCCCAACGGAGGTACCAAGAGACCCAGTACTTC. It codes for CASSPPQRRYQETQYF. This chain links TRBV7-9 with TRBJ2-5; TRBD2 might be the D (5 bases). Trimming left V 5 bases short and J 0 bases short, with 16 bases between. There are 16 residues in the CDR3. Looked up from germline, CDR1 is SEHNR and CDR2 is FQNEAQ (reference sequence).

This clonotype was seen ten or more times. The V call is TRBV7-9, the J call TRBJ2-2, with D perhaps TRBD1 (6 bases). Trimming pared 6 bases from V and 3 bases from J, leaving 17 bases between. CDR3 length: 16 amino acids. CDR1 and CDR2 from the germline V gene are SEHNR and FQNEAQ (reference sequence). The CDR3 region is CASSAGGRGHTGELFF. The CDR3 nucleotides are TGTGCCAGCAGTGCAGGCGGCAGGGGCCACACCGGGGAGCTGTTTTTT.

This clonotype appeared a few times. As DNA, the CDR3 is TGTGCCAGCAGGGCAAACCTCGGCAGAGCTTTCTTT. Translating gives CASRANLGRAFF. The genes are TRBV6-6 and TRBJ1-1, with D unresolved. This CDR3 is built from 12 residues. Germline V CDR1 and CDR2: MNHNY, SVGAGI (reference sequence). The ends were cut back, 6 bases at V and 10 bases at J, with 15 bases in the middle.

J is TRBJ1-2 and V is TRBV20-1; no clear D gene. V was trimmed by 3 bases and J by 3 bases, leaving 8 bases between them. The CDR3 loop spans 12 amino acids. Per germline, CDR1 DFQATT and CDR2 SNEGSKA (reference sequence). CDR3 DNA sequence: TGCAGTGCTAGGGAGATATACTATGGCTACACCTTC. Protein sequence: CSAREIYYGYTF.

This clonotype appeared many times. The gene calls are TRBV4-3 and TRBJ2-1, with 8 bases aligning to TRBD2. Germline CDR1 LGHNA, CDR2 YSLEER. The CDR3 runs to 16 residues. After removal of 1 base from V and 1 base from J, the junction contained 3 bases not matched to a gene. The DNA of the CDR3 is TGCGCCAGCAGCCAAGCTAGCGGGCCATCCTACAATGAGCAGTTCTTC. Translating it yields CASSQASGPSYNEQFF.

This rearrangement joins TRBV18 to TRBJ2-5; D may be TRBD1 or TRBD2 (5 bases each). The V and J ends lost 3 bases and 3 bases respectively, with 11 bases between them. Germline CDR1 KGHSH, CDR2 LQKENI. There are 14 residues in the CDR3. DNA of the CDR3: TGTGCCAGCTCACCCTCCCGAGGGGAAGAGACCCAGTACTTC. It yields the protein CASSPSRGEETQYF.

J is TRBJ2-7 and V is TRBV5-6; D is undetermined. Trimming shortened V by 3 bases and J by 7 bases, and 14 bases separated the two germline ends. This CDR3 contains 13 residues. Germline-derived CDR1 and CDR2 are SGHDT and YYEEEE. The DNA for the CDR3 is TGTGCCAGCAGCTCCGATGTGCGCCCGGAGCAGTACTTC. It specifies CASSSDVRPEQYF. Looking up the rest from reference TRBV5-6 and TRBJ2-7 gives the full variable domain: DAGVTQSPTHLIKTRGQQVTLRCSPKSGHDTVSWYQQALGQGPQFIFQYYEEEERQRGNFPDRFSGHQFPNYSSELNVNALLLGDSALYLCASSSDVRPEQYFGPGTRLTVT.

The table lists this clonotype with a few counts. V gene TRBV7-6 combines with J gene TRBJ2-2; 8 bases align to TRBD1. CDR1 and CDR2 from the germline V gene are SGHVS and FNYEAQ. With V trimmed by 4 bases and J by 3 bases, 4 bases remained unmatched. The length of the CDR3 is 15 residues. CDR3 sequence (DNA): TGTGCCAGCAGCTCCGCGACAGGGGACACCGGGGAGCTGTTTTTT. It encodes CASSSATGDTGELFF.

CDR3 DNA sequence: TGTGCCAGCAGCTTTTATCGGACTAGTCAGGGTGAGCAGTTCTTC. Its protein product is CASSFYRTSQGEQFF. The chain uses TRBV7-2 and TRBJ2-1; 7 bases line up with TRBD2. The CDR3 runs to 15 residues. CDR1 and CDR2 from the germline V gene are SGHTA and FQGNSA. V shed 3 bases, J shed 9 bases, and the junction held 11 bases outside the gene matches.

This clonotype has just a few counts. This chain links TRBV6-5 with TRBJ2-1, with a weak D call TRBD1 (5 bases). Trimming left V 1 base short and J 0 bases short, with 16 bases between. Germline lookup yields CDR1 MNHEY and CDR2 SVGAGI. The length of the CDR3 is 18 residues. CDR3: CASSYWGGYSFSYNEQFF. The CDR3 region has the DNA TGTGCCAGCAGTTACTGGGGCGGTTACTCCTTCTCCTACAATGAGCAGTTCTTC.

This clonotype was counted at least ten times. V gene TRBV29-1 combines with J gene TRBJ2-1; 8 bases align to TRBD1. Germline CDR1 is SQVTM and CDR2 is ANQGSEA. Unmatched junction bases numbered 10, after V lost 3 bases and J lost 9 bases. The CDR3 totals 14 residues. The CDR3 DNA follows: TGCAGCGTTGAGGGCGAGCAGGGGGCGACTGAGCAGTTCTTC. Its translation: CSVEGEQGATEQFF.

There are a few counts of this clonotype. The chain uses TRBV11-3 and TRBJ2-3, with 8 nucleotides matching TRBD2. The CDR3 is made up of 15 amino acids. CDR1 SGHNT and CDR2 YENEEA come from the germline V gene. V dropped 4 bases and J dropped 5; count of bases not matched to a gene: 8. DNA of the CDR3: TGTGCCAGCAGCTCCCGCGGGAGGCGAGGAGATACGCAGTATTTT. It translates to CASSSRGRRGDTQYF.

CDR3 residues: CASSLEGTGGFRLDEKLFF. The CDR3 DNA follows: TGTGCCAGCAGCTTGGAGGGCACAGGGGGTTTCAGGTTGGATGAAAAACTGTTTTTT. This chain connects TRBV5-4 to TRBJ1-4; 8 bases fit TRBD1. V lost 0 bases to trimming and J lost 6 bases; unmatched junction nucleotides: 16. The germline V gene has CDR1 SGHNT and CDR2 YYREEE (reference sequence). The CDR3 is made up of 19 amino acids.